A single sample is the source of the 9 T cell receptor beta chains below, sequenced in a study of blood T cell repertoires in COVID-19. The table came from immunoSEQ multiplex PCR; TCRdb's copy has only in-frame clones and leaves some out. The sample carries under 450,000 clones, 70% to 90% recorded once. The sequenced sample was PBMCs or T cells enriched from blood (not recorded which). The source of these receptors is a man aged 25-45 years who had recovered from COVID-19.

This chain joins TRBV18 and TRBJ1-1, with a tentative D call TRBD1 (5 bases). From germline, CDR1 is KGHSH and CDR2 LQKENI. The CDR3 totals 15 residues. V was clipped by 0 bases and J by 0 bases, with 8 bases between them. This CDR3 is CASSPPSGMNTEAFF. In nucleotides, the CDR3 is TGTGCCAGCTCACCACCCTCAGGGATGAACACTGAAGCTTTCTTT.

This rearrangement joins TRBV5-6 to TRBJ1-1, with 7 nucleotides matching TRBD1. CDR3 length: 14 amino acids. Germline CDR1 reads SGHDT; CDR2 reads YYEEEE. V lost 3 bases and J lost 1; bases outside the gene matches: 3. The CDR3 spells CASSSTGRNTEAFF. The CDR3 DNA reads as TGTGCCAGCAGCTCGACAGGGAGGAACACTGAAGCTTTCTTT. Together with reference TRBV5-6 and TRBJ1-1, the CDR3 gives the full variable domain: DAGVTQSPTHLIKTRGQQVTLRCSPKSGHDTVSWYQQALGQGPQFIFQYYEEEERQRGNFPDRFSGHQFPNYSSELNVNALLLGDSALYLCASSSTGRNTEAFFGQGTRLTVV.

Worth noting for this clone: One junction end disagrees with the germline gene, perhaps due to a read error. The rearrangement links TRBV18 to TRBJ2-4; 10 bases line up with TRBD1. This CDR3 region has 15 residues. From germline, CDR1 is KGHSH and CDR2 LQKENI. This CDR3 reads CASSPSAGTGDLGDF. The DNA for the CDR3 is TGTGCCAGCTCACCATCCGCCGGGACAGGGGATTTGGGCGACTTC.

The chain links TRBV7-8 to TRBJ2-3; 7 positions match TRBD2. The CDR3 loop spans 14 amino acids. The trim removed 5 bases at V and 10 bases at J, leaving 12 bases unmatched. Germline CDR1 and CDR2: SGHVS and FQNEAQ. The CDR3 protein is CASSGRGSFGPQYF. Here the CDR3 DNA reads TGTGCCAGCAGCGGGAGGGGATCCTTTGGGCCGCAGTATTTT.

The chain has TRBV5-1 and TRBJ2-1, with TRBD1 matching 7 bases. V was clipped by 4 bases and J by 8 bases; unmatched bases: 9. Germline CDR1 reads SGHRS; CDR2 reads YFSETQ. The CDR3 extends over 14 amino acids. The chain's CDR3 is CASSRQGDLDEQFF. The CDR3 DNA reads TGCGCCAGCAGCCGACAGGGAGATCTGGATGAGCAGTTCTTC.

The chain recombines TRBV5-4 with TRBJ2-1; 11 bases align to TRBD2. V shed 5 bases, J shed 4 bases, and the junction held 11 bases outside the gene matches. The V gene's germline CDR1 is SGHNT and CDR2 YYREEE (reference sequence). CDR3 size: 17 residues. The CDR3 spells CASRGPSGGTKYNEQFF. The CDR3 coding sequence is TGTGCCAGCAGGGGTCCTAGCGGGGGGACCAAGTACAATGAGCAGTTCTTC.

V and J are TRBV7-3 and TRBJ2-1; TRBD2 matches 9 bases. From germline, CDR1 is SGHTA and CDR2 FQGTGA. The CDR3 has 16 residues. Germline trimming cut 2 bases from V and 8 bases from J; bases unmatched to any gene: 10. CDR3 residues: CASSLGGSGGRDEQFF. The DNA for the CDR3 is TGTGCCAGCAGCTTAGGAGGTAGCGGGGGCCGGGATGAGCAGTTCTTC.

The rearrangement uses TRBV6-5 and TRBJ2-3, with 8 bases matching TRBD1. The length of the CDR3 is 15 residues. The ends lost 4 bases at V and 3 bases at J; junction bases unmatched: 6. Germline CDR1 and CDR2: MNHEY and SVGAGI. CDR3 bases: TGTGCCAGCAGTTTTCTCAGGGGGCGAACAGATACGCAGTATTTT. The encoded protein is CASSFLRGRTDTQYF.

The chain uses TRBV4-1 and TRBJ1-3; the D is unclear. The CDR3 covers 11 residues. V lost 2 bases and J 7 bases, leaving 3 bases between the germline ends. The germline V gene has CDR1 MGHRA and CDR2 YSYEKL. The chain's CDR3 is CASSQLNTIYF. The CDR3 DNA reads TGCGCCAGCAGCCAACTTAACACCATATATTTT.